This T cell receptor (beta chain) was sequenced for a study of T cells in Graves' hyperthyroidism and ophthalmopathy. The V gene lost 5 bases and the J gene lost 0 bases, with 17 bases spanning the gap. Germline V CDR1 and CDR2: DFQATT, SNEGSKA (reference sequence). The CDR3 extends over 15 amino acids. This clonotype was recorded at least ten times. Amplification targeted TCR beta CDR3 regions from RNA transcripts. The primer set for the first-round RT-PCR of the TCR CDR3 was HTBI. TCRdb re-called the multiplex PCR reads with MiXCR, one entry per CDR3 protein. The sample includes 500,000 to 650,000 distinct CDR3 sequences, roughly 15% of them seen just once. Patients showing uncontrolled infection, other autoimmune disease, pregnancy or lactation were ineligible.

The specimen sequenced was blood. This rearrangement joins TRBV20-1 to TRBJ2-7, with D tentatively TRBD1 (6 bases). The sequence came from a woman aged 50 to 60 with Graves' ophthalmopathy. CDR3 coding DNA: TGCAGTGCTCGCACAGGGTTGCGGAACTCCTACGAGCAGTACTTC. This codes for CSARTGLRNSYEQYF.